These 13 T cell receptor beta chains share one sample of origin, sequenced in a study of cytotoxic CD8 clonotypes in ibrutinib-treated CLL. Sequenced by immunoSEQ multiplex PCR; TCRdb stores in-frame clones only, minus some. The data hold approximately 91,000 clones, with around 79% observed a single time. The input for sequencing was PBMCs, taken after 12 months of ibrutinib treatment. The receptors here all came from a human donor with chronic lymphocytic leukemia.

V is TRBV6-1 and J is TRBJ1-4; 7 bases fit TRBD1. The ends lost 0 bases at V and 7 bases at J; junction bases unmatched: 11. Germline V gives CDR1 MNHNS, CDR2 SASEGT. The CDR3 runs to 17 residues. The CDR3 DNA follows: TGTGCCAGCAGTGAAGCCAGGGGTCGGGGGGACAGTGAAAAACTGTTTTTT. It specifies CASSEARGRGDSEKLFF.

The V call is TRBV6-6, the J call TRBJ1-1, with a tentative D call TRBD1 (5 bases). This CDR3 spans 14 amino acids. V lost 8 bases and J lost 1, with 14 bases in between. Germline lookup yields CDR1 MNHNY and CDR2 SVGAGI (reference sequence). This CDR3 is CASSTGPGNTEAFF. CDR3 nucleotide sequence: TGTGCCAGCTCTACAGGCCCGGGGAACACTGAAGCTTTCTTT.

The chain links TRBV7-2 to TRBJ1-5, with a possible D match to TRBD1 (6 bases). CDR3 length: 16 amino acids. The V and J ends lost 1 base and 2 bases respectively, with 12 bases between them. From germline, CDR1 is SGHTA and CDR2 FQGNSA. As DNA, the CDR3 is TGTGCCAGCAGCTTAGTAGGGGGGTCGGGCAATCAGCCCCAGCATTTT. Translation gives CASSLVGGSGNQPQHF.

The chain employs TRBV10-3 and TRBJ1-1; D perhaps matches TRBD1 (6 bases). Germline CDR1 is ENHRY and CDR2 is SYGVKD. This CDR3 has 11 residues. V lost 3 bases and J lost 7, with 6 bases in between. CDR3 sequence (DNA): TGTGCCATCAGTGAACAGGGTGAAGCTTTCTTT. It specifies CAISEQGEAFF.

This chain uses TRBV28 with TRBJ1-4; the D is unclear. Trimming took off 7 bases at V and 6 bases at J, with 9 bases between the two ends. The CDR3 sequence is 12 residues long. Germline V gene data show CDR1 as MDHEN and CDR2 as SYDVKM. The CDR3 spells CASMAPDEKLFF. In DNA form, the CDR3 reads TGTGCCAGCATGGCGCCGGATGAAAAACTGTTTTTT.

The chain employs TRBV10-3 and TRBJ1-3; D gene uncertain. Germline loops: CDR1 ENHRY, CDR2 SYGVKD. The CDR3 totals 15 residues. Trimming took off 10 bases at V and 3 bases at J, with 19 bases between the two ends. In nucleotides, the CDR3 is TGTGCCACCCGAGCGGCTGGGTTTAGTGGAAACACCATATATTTT. It codes for CATRAAGFSGNTIYF.

This clone was counted a few times. The CDR3 loop reads CASSDTGNSGANVLTF. For the CDR3, the DNA is TGTGCCAGCAGCGACACAGGGAACTCTGGGGCCAACGTCCTGACTTTC. This chain connects TRBV6-6 to TRBJ2-6, with D possibly matching TRBD1 (6 bases). The CDR3 consists of 16 residues. The germline V and J ends were trimmed by 6 bases and 0 bases, with 12 bases remaining between them. Germline CDR1 reads MNHNY; CDR2 reads SVGAGI (reference sequence).

For the CDR3, the DNA is TGTGCCAGCAGCTTAGCGTTAACGGGGAACACTGAAGCTTTCTTT. Protein sequence: CASSLALTGNTEAFF. The chain employs TRBV7-6 and TRBJ1-1, with D unresolved. The CDR3 is made up of 15 amino acids. Trimming pared 0 bases from V and 1 base from J, leaving 9 bases between. In germline, CDR1 is SGHVS, CDR2 FNYEAQ.

The chain joins TRBV6-4 to TRBJ2-1; TRBD2 matches at 8 bases. V was clipped by 2 bases and J by 8 bases; unmatched bases: 8. The CDR3 totals 15 residues. The germline gives CDR1 MRHNA, CDR2 SNTAGT. CDR3 in DNA: TGTGCCAGCAGTGACGGGCGGGGGGAGATCGATGAGCAGTTCTTC. It is translated as CASSDGRGEIDEQFF.

J is TRBJ2-1 and V is TRBV13; 10 bases match TRBD2. CDR1 and CDR2 (germline): PRHDT, FYEKMQ (reference sequence). V was pared by 5 bases and J by 8 bases, with 9 bases of the junction left unmatched. The CDR3 covers 15 residues. The CDR3 sequence is CASSASGGARYEQFF. The CDR3, as DNA: TGTGCCAGCAGCGCCAGCGGGGGGGCTAGGTATGAGCAGTTCTTC.

The CDR3 spells CAISDPGQSTDTQYF. The CDR3 DNA follows: TGTGCCATCAGTGACCCGGGGCAGAGCACAGATACGCAGTATTTT. The chain combines TRBV10-3 with TRBJ2-3; D may match TRBD1 or TRBD2 (5 bases each). Trimming took 3 bases from V and 0 from J, leaving 10 bases between them. Germline CDR1 is ENHRY and CDR2 is SYGVKD. The CDR3 is made up of 15 amino acids.

The chain uses TRBV18 and TRBJ1-2, with D unclear. The V end lost 0 bases, the J end lost 2 bases, and 7 bases lay between the germline ends. Germline values: CDR1 KGHSH, CDR2 LQKENI. The CDR3 sequence is 14 residues long. This chain's CDR3 is CASSPPVMNYGYTF. CDR3 coding DNA: TGTGCCAGCTCACCACCGGTTATGAACTATGGCTACACCTTC.

The gene calls are TRBV5-1 and TRBJ2-3; D tentatively fits TRBD1 or TRBD2 (5 bases each). CDR1 SGHRS and CDR2 YFSETQ come from the germline V gene. The germline V and J ends were trimmed by 9 bases and 2 bases, with 16 bases remaining between them. The CDR3 consists of 14 residues. The CDR3 DNA reads as TGCGCCACCACCCCGGGGCGTACCACAGATACGCAGTATTTT. It is translated as CATTPGRTTDTQYF.